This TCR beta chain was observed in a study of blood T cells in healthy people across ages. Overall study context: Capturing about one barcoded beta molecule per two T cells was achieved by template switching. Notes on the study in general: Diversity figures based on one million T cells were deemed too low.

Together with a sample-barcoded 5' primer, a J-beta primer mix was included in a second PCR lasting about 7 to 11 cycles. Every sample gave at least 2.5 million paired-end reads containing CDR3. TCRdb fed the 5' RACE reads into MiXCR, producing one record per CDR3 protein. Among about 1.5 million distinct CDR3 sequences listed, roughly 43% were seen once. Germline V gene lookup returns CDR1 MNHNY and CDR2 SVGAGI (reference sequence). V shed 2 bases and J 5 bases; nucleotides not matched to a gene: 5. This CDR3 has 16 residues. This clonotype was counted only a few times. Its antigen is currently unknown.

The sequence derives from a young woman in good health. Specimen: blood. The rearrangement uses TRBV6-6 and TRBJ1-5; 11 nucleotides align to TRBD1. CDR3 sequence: CASSYPPDRGHQPQHF. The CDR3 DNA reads TGTGCCAGCAGTTACCCACCGGACAGGGGGCATCAGCCCCAGCATTTT.